The following is a T cell receptor beta chain sequence with its context. Its antigen remains undetermined. Base qualities are not provided; no much larger clone lies one nucleotide away. V has 9 bases trimmed and J has 1 base trimmed; junction bases matching no gene number 5. Spanning cysteine to phenylalanine, the CDR3 consists of 14 amino acids. Just the 42-base CDR3 DNA is kept, in frame starting at base 1. The germline V gene sets CDR1 to SNHLY and CDR2 to FYNNEI. The source of the sample is a study of T cell responses to AZD1222 COVID-19 vaccine listed by TCRdb under 2021. In terms of the full investigation: Because spike-specific TCR depth and breadth did not differ between the two schedules, AZD1222 recipients who got a second dose at roughly 4 weeks were pooled with those who got a second dose at roughly 12 weeks. A total of just over 230 trial participants underwent TCR sequencing, of whom around 200 received two doses of AZD1222 and roughly 25 received two doses of the MenACWY control vaccine. Trial participants were enrolled into age subgroups of 18-55, 56-69 and 70-plus years, which contained about 150, 27 and 61 TCR-sequenced participants, respectively.

The label giving this sample's time point can be read as: baseline before first vaccination. Samples from vaccinated people were obtained from the UK trials COV001 and COV002, which included a single-blind randomized controlled phase 2/3 trial of AZD1222 (ChAdOx1 nCoV-19) in healthy adults. For TCRbeta chain sequencing, PBMC samples from trial participants were taken at day 0 and at day 28 after the second dose. The CDR3 regions of human TCRbeta chains were subjected to immunosequencing. In the original analysis: Repertoire TCRs were checked for matches against a reference library of SARS-CoV-2-specific TCRs that had been generated using the MIRA antigen-specificity platform. Breadth was defined as the fraction of unique TCRs that were SARS-CoV-2-associated. Depth was defined as the fraction of total T cells that were SARS-CoV-2-associated. Each spike-specific TCR was assigned to its reactive spike region and to a CD4 or CD8 class using the MIRA data. Log10-transformed breadth and depth values were compared by one-way ANOVA with Sidak's multiple comparisons tests. In TCRdb, the immuneACCESS table is reduced to in-frame sequences with V and J assigned. These tables do not hold every clone; where another copy was compared, an unresolved V gene accounts for under half, and the others remain unexplained. The V and J calls and clone size were taken over from that table, and D and trimming were inferred from the DNA. Within this sample are roughly 100,000 clones, with 88% of them counted one time only. The ten top clones hold about 2.7% of the sample.

General conclusions and limits of the study: The whole spike protein was spanned by vaccine-associated CD4 TCRs, and dominant responses were seen in regions 160-218 and 743-854. Participants were mostly white British, with more females than males. The authors suggested clonal diversity may have been underestimated. Conclusions about previously exposed vaccinees were limited because only a handful of AZD1222 recipients were SARS-CoV-2 seropositive at baseline. Because no day 14 peak-response samples were available, the repertoires could be characterized only after the peak T cell response. Reportedly, close to half of the unique spike-specific TCRs recognized epitopes lying outside the regions that are mutated in the B.1.351 and B.1.1.7 variants. After two AZD1222 doses, spike-specific TCR breadth and depth were significantly higher than at day 0 and than in MenACWY recipients. The 56-69-year group was small, and its depth increase did not reach significance, likely because of low power.

Sequences were derived from peripheral blood, sampled on day 0 of AZD1222 vaccination. This sequence uses TRBV2 and TRBJ2-2, with 7 bases aligning to TRBD1. This sequence originates from an adult in good health. CDR3 sequence: CASKGARNTGELFF. The sequenced DNA: TGTGCCAGTAAGGGGGCGCGGAACACCGGGGAGCTGTTTTTT.